What follows are 11 T cell receptor beta chains derived from one specimen sequenced in a study of Ad26.COV2.S vaccination and SARS-CoV-2 variants. The data were produced by immunoSEQ multiplex PCR, yet TCRdb's version contains in-frame clones alone and is incomplete. The table shows under 300,000 clones, with roughly 87% occurring only once. Sample treatment: roughly 20 received Ad26.COV2.S at low or high dose, single or two shots; several received placebo; per-sample allocation not given. Samples analyzed were those drawn on day 63 after the first vaccine or placebo injection. The sample was peripheral blood, taken in a trial of Ad26.COV2.S vaccine versus placebo. Receptors were obtained from a person between 18 and 60 years old who received the Ad26.COV2.S COVID-19 vaccine or a placebo.

This clone was recorded a few times. CDR3 coding DNA: TGCGCCAGCACTTTTCCGGGACAGGGGCGAATTTCCTCCTACGAGCAGTACTTC. Translated, it gives CASTFPGQGRISSYEQYF. This rearrangement joins TRBV10-1 to TRBJ2-7; 10 bases are shared with TRBD1. Germline assignment: CDR1 WNHNN and CDR2 SYGVQD (reference sequence). The CDR3 runs to 18 residues. V shed 7 bases and J 0 bases; nucleotides not matched to a gene: 15.

The chain links TRBV24-1 to TRBJ2-5; TRBD2 aligns across 8 bases. CDR3 size: 14 residues. Germline CDR1 KGHDR, CDR2 SFDVKD. V lost 5 bases, J lost 1 base, and 2 bases stayed unmatched. The CDR3 sequence is CATSGSGAQETQYF. The CDR3 DNA is TGTGCCACCAGTGGTAGCGGGGCCCAAGAGACCCAGTACTTC.

For this clone: The same CDR3 arises from other DNA sequences in this sample as well. The chain combines TRBV5-1 with TRBJ2-3; 7 bases map to TRBD2. Trimming at V came to 0 bases and at J to 3 bases, leaving 1 base not matched to a gene. The CDR3 has 14 residues. Looked up from germline, CDR1 is SGHRS and CDR2 is YFSETQ. DNA for the CDR3: TGCGCCAGCAGCTTGGGGACTAGTACAGATACGCAGTATTTT. It codes for CASSLGTSTDTQYF.

The chain links TRBV7-2 to TRBJ2-5; 10 bases are a match to TRBD2. CDR3 length equals 16 residues. The germline V gene has CDR1 SGHTA and CDR2 FQGNSA. The V segment lost 1 base and the J segment 2 bases; nucleotides outside the gene matches: 4. CDR3 protein: CASSLGPSGGQETQYF. The CDR3 DNA sequence: TGTGCCAGCAGCTTAGGGCCTAGCGGGGGTCAAGAGACCCAGTACTTC.

The CDR3 spells CASTRDRGLDGYTF. In nucleotides, the CDR3 is TGTGCCAGTACCAGGGACAGGGGACTTGATGGCTACACCTTC. The rearrangement uses TRBV19 and TRBJ1-2; 10 bases match TRBD1. CDR1 and CDR2 (germline): LNHDA, SQIVND (reference sequence). This CDR3 region has 14 residues. The J segment lost 6 bases and the V segment lost 7 bases, leaving 8 bases of the junction unmatched.

This chain links TRBV9 with TRBJ2-1, with 8 nucleotides matching TRBD2. Germline CDR1 SGDLS, CDR2 YYNGEE. The trim removed 2 bases at V and 1 base at J, leaving 2 bases unmatched. This CDR3 spans 15 amino acids. The CDR3 region has the DNA TGTGCCAGCAGCGTCAGCGGGGGTTCCTACAATGAGCAGTTCTTC. Amino acids: CASSVSGGSYNEQFF.

V usage is TRBV28 and J usage is TRBJ2-1; D gene ambiguous. CDR3 length: 12 residues. V shed 5 bases and J shed 4 bases, with 6 bases lying between them. Germline loops: CDR1 MDHEN, CDR2 SYDVKM. CDR3 sequence reads: CASSQRYNEQFF. CDR3 DNA sequence: TGTGCCAGCAGTCAAAGATACAATGAGCAGTTCTTC.

This clone was counted a single time. The J gene is TRBJ2-7, the V gene TRBV30; maybe TRBD2 (5 bases). The CDR3 length is 13 residues. Germline CDR1 and CDR2: GTSNPN and SVGIG (reference sequence). The V and J ends lost 2 bases and 4 bases respectively, with 12 bases between them. The DNA of the CDR3 is TGTGCCTGGAGTCCGGGATATGAATACGAGCAGTACTTC. Protein: CAWSPGYEYEQYF.

The chain recombines TRBV4-3 with TRBJ2-2; weak D call: TRBD2 (6 bases). Trimming left V 8 bases short and J 4 bases short, with 23 bases between. CDR1 and CDR2 (germline): LGHNA, YSLEER. The CDR3 length is 17 residues. CDR3 sequence: CASARAPTGSGTGELFF. The CDR3, as DNA: TGCGCCAGCGCTCGAGCCCCTACCGGGAGTGGCACCGGGGAGCTGTTTTTT.

The chain couples TRBV6-2 or TRBV6-3 to TRBJ1-1; D is unresolved. Between the trimmed V and J ends, which lost 5 bases and 6 bases, there was a span of 19 bases. Germline CDR1 and CDR2: MNHEY and SVGEGT. The CDR3 length is 15 residues. CDR3 residues: CASSTIGEFGAEAFF. CDR3 bases: TGTGCCAGCAGTACCATAGGCGAATTCGGGGCTGAAGCTTTCTTT.

The genes are TRBV4-1 and TRBJ2-5, with TRBD1 matching 8 bases. This CDR3 contains 16 residues. Germline trimming cut 0 bases from V and 5 bases from J; bases unmatched to any gene: 8. Germline CDR1 is MGHRA and CDR2 is YSYEKL. The CDR3 region has the DNA TGCGCCAGCAGCCAAGATCTGGCAGGGGGCTTGGAGACCCAGTACTTC. Amino acid sequence: CASSQDLAGGLETQYF.